The source of this TCR beta chain is a study of identical twins. Regarding the study as a whole: With abundant cord blood beta clonotypes, insertions were fewer; memory repertoires showed no such pattern.

This clonotype was observed a handful of times. Its antigen is undetermined. A universal primer site came from template switching; cDNA carried unique molecular identifiers. TCRdb itself ran the 5' RACE reads through MiXCR, one entry per CDR3 protein. The table includes nearly 250,000 distinct CDR3 sequences, about 7% detected once. Germline assignment: CDR1 SGDLS and CDR2 YYNGEE. The CDR3 extends over 14 amino acids. Deletions cut 2 bases from V and 0 bases from J, with 6 bases between. These records were also assigned to another study, of yellow fever vaccine responses in identical twins.

Sequencing was performed on memory (CD45RO+) T cells sorted from blood. The chain couples TRBV9 to TRBJ1-3; D is perhaps TRBD1 (5 bases). This receptor was obtained from a woman between 18 and 30 years old in good health. The CDR3 is CASSVTDSGNTIYF. CDR3 nucleotides: TGTGCCAGCAGCGTGACAGACTCTGGAAACACCATATATTTT.